A single T cell receptor (beta chain) is shown here with its context. Germline V lookup: CDR1 MGHDK, CDR2 SYGVNS. The CDR3 runs to 15 residues. Trimming removed 3 bases from V and 0 bases from J; junction bases left unmatched: 2. Authors' data handling: Amplification of reference gene primers provided the estimated nucleated cell counts. Sequenced by immunoSEQ multiplex PCR; TCRdb stores in-frame clones only, minus some. V, J and clone size are taken as reported in that table, and D and trimming were inferred from the DNA itself. The sample carries about 140,000 clones, around 84% recorded once. This entry belongs to a study of blood T cell repertoires in COVID-19. The wider study: The United States, Italy and Spain supplied acute and convalescent COVID-19 samples. Nucleic acid was either cDNA or gDNA, and it came from T cells, B-cell-depleted T cells, or PBMCs.

The clonotype comes from a man younger than 45 with COVID-19, enrolled during active disease. The V and J genes are TRBV25-1 and TRBJ2-1; 7 bases line up with TRBD1. The material sequenced was peripheral blood. The CDR3 coding sequence is TGTGCCAGCAGTGAGGGACAGAGCTCCTACAATGAGCAGTTCTTC. Its translation is CASSEGQSSYNEQFF.